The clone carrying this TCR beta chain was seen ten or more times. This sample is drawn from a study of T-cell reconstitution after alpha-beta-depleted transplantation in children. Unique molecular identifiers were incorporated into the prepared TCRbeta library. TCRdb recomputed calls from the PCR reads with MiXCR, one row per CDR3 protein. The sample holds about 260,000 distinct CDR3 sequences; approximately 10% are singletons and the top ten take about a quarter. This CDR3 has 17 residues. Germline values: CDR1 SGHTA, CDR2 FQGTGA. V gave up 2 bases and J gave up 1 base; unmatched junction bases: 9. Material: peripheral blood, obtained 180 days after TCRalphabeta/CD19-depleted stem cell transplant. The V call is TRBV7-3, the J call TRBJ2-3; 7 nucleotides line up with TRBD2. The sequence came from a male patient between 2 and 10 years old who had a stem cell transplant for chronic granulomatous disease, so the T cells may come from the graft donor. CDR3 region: CASSLVGALAGTDTQYF. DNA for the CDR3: TGTGCCAGCAGCTTAGTGGGCGCGCTAGCGGGCACAGATACGCAGTATTTT. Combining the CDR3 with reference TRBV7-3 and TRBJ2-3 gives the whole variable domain GAGVSQTPSNKVTEKGKYVELRCDPISGHTALYWYRQSLGQGPEFLIYFQGTGAADDSGLPNDRFFAVRPEGSVSTLKIQRTERGDSAVYLCASSLVGALAGTDTQYFGPGTRLTVL.